The next 12 T cell receptor beta chains were all read from a single sample in a study of T cell repertoires in cytomegalovirus infection. Each CDR3 protein gets one entry after TCRdb re-called the reads with MiXCR. The sample has about a million distinct CDR3 sequences; approximately 31% are singletons. These TCRs' antigens remain unknown. The sequencing here drew on cultured CD8+ T cells from PBMCs, taken from culture after CMV antigen stimulation. The receptors shown here come from a human donor in good health (CMV status not recorded). Some clones in this sample may be carry-over from other donors' samples.

This clonotype was counted a few times. The gene calls are TRBV28 and TRBJ2-1; a weak D match, TRBD2 (6 bases). CDR3 length: 14 residues. Germline loops: CDR1 MDHEN, CDR2 SYDVKM. V lost 8 bases and J lost 2, with 13 bases in between. CDR3 bases: TGTGCCAGCCTTGGGACTTCTACCTACAATGAGCAGTTCTTC. This encodes CASLGTSTYNEQFF.

Notes on this clonotype: The junction does not match germline at one end; this may be a read error. The V and J genes are TRBV5-8 and TRBJ1-6, with D possibly matching TRBD1 (5 bases). The CDR3 totals 16 residues. CDR1 and CDR2 from the germline V gene are SGHTS and YDEGEE. CDR3 amino acids: CVSSLDSIGDNSPLHF. The CDR3 DNA is TGTGTCAGCAGCTTGGACTCGATCGGGGACAATTCACCCCTCCACTTT.

The rearrangement joins TRBV7-2 to TRBJ1-5; 9 bases agree with TRBD1. Germline CDR1 reads SGHTA; CDR2 reads FQGNSA. Unmatched junction bases numbered 6, after V lost 2 bases and J lost 1 base. The CDR3 totals 17 residues. The CDR3 protein is CASSLTGQGSSNQPQHF. CDR3 in DNA: TGTGCCAGCAGCTTAACAGGACAGGGGTCAAGCAATCAGCCCCAGCATTTT.

The chain joins TRBV6-6 to TRBJ2-1, with D maybe TRBD2 (6 bases). Germline CDR1 MNHNY, CDR2 SVGAGI (reference sequence). V lost 0 bases to trimming and J lost 10 bases, with 10 bases between them. The CDR3 spans 13 residues. The CDR3 DNA reads TGTGCCAGCAGTTACTCGGGCGGGGTGGAGCAGTTCTTC. It encodes CASSYSGGVEQFF.

V gene TRBV6-1 combines with J gene TRBJ2-1; D is unclear. The CDR3 extends over 17 amino acids. The germline V gene has CDR1 MNHNS and CDR2 SASEGT. Trimming took 4 bases from V and 3 from J, leaving 19 bases between them. This CDR3 is CASSVGQQLHHYNEQFF. DNA of the CDR3: TGTGCCAGCAGTGTGGGTCAACAGTTACACCACTACAATGAGCAGTTCTTC.

The J gene is TRBJ1-5, the V gene TRBV2, with D perhaps matching TRBD1 (6 bases). V was clipped by 6 bases and J by 5 bases, with 14 bases between them. From germline, CDR1 is SNHLY and CDR2 FYNNEI. CDR3 length: 14 residues. The CDR3, as DNA: TGTGCCAGCAGGCACACAGGGACCGATCAGCCCCAGCATTTT. Translated: CASRHTGTDQPQHF.

This clonotype was picked up a small number of times. The rearrangement joins TRBV2 to TRBJ2-5, with 8 nucleotides matching TRBD2. Germline CDR1 is SNHLY and CDR2 is FYNNEI. With 6 bases clipped from V and 5 bases from J, the junction kept 8 bases outside the gene matches. The CDR3 spans 14 residues. CDR3 region: CASRVAGSGETQYF. Written as DNA, the CDR3 is TGTGCCAGCAGGGTAGCGGGGTCAGGTGAGACCCAGTACTTC.

V gene TRBV12-3 or TRBV12-4 combines with J gene TRBJ1-5; possible D gene TRBD1, 6 bases. Between the trimmed V and J ends, which lost 0 bases and 7 bases, there was a span of 10 bases. The CDR3 sequence is 14 residues long. This CDR3 reads CASSLAGAAQPQHF. CDR3 sequence (DNA): TGTGCCAGCAGTTTAGCGGGGGCGGCGCAGCCCCAGCATTTT.

Of note for this clonotype: Just one base apart from a much larger clone, this may be a read error. The chain carries TRBV7-8 and TRBJ2-2; no definite D call. The CDR3 is 18 amino acids. In germline, CDR1 is SGHVS, CDR2 FQNEAQ. CDR3 protein: CTSIHPGPATSNTGELFF. DNA for the CDR3: TGTACCAGCATCCACCCCGGCCCAGCGACTTCGAACACCGGGGAGCTGTTTTTT.

The chain employs TRBV27 and TRBJ1-4; TRBD1 is a possible D gene (5 bases). CDR1 MNHEY and CDR2 SMNVEV come from the germline V gene (reference sequence). V lost 0 bases and J lost 8, with 19 bases in between. The CDR3 is 17 amino acids. The CDR3 here is CASSLSPSRVRDEKLFF. CDR3 nucleotides: TGTGCCAGCAGTTTATCCCCCTCCAGGGTTAGAGACGAAAAACTGTTTTTT.

This clonotype has just a few counts. This sequence joins TRBV6-2 or TRBV6-3 and TRBJ2-1, with D perhaps matching TRBD2 (6 bases). Per germline, CDR1 MNHEY and CDR2 SVGEGT. Trimming took off 7 bases at V and 2 bases at J, with 15 bases between the two ends. CDR3 size: 15 residues. In DNA form, the CDR3 reads TGTGCCAGCACCGGAACGGGGGTTCCCTACAATGAGCAGTTCTTC. Its translation: CASTGTGVPYNEQFF.

This chain links TRBV7-6 with TRBJ2-1; 9 nucleotides agree with TRBD2. Germline CDR1 SGHVS, CDR2 FNYEAQ. The length of the CDR3 is 14 residues. The junction had 6 bases not matched to a gene; V was cut back by 2 bases and J by 10 bases. CDR3 sequence: CASSLNPSGVEQFF. As DNA, the CDR3 is TGTGCCAGCAGCTTAAACCCTAGCGGGGTGGAGCAGTTCTTC.